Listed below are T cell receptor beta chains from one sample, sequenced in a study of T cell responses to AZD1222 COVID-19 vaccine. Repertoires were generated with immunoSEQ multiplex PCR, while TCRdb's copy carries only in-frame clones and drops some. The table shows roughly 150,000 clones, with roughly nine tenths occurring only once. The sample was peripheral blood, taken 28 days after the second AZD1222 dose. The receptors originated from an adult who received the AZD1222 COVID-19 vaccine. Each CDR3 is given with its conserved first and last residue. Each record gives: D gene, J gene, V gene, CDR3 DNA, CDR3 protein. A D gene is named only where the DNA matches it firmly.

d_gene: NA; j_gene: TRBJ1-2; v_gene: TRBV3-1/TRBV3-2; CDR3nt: TGTGCCAGCAGCCAAGAATATTTGGGCAGCTATGGCTACACCTTC; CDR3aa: CASSQEYLGSYGYTF
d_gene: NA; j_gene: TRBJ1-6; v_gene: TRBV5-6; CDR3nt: TGTGCCAGCAGCCGACATGAAAAATCGAATTCACCCCTCCACTTT; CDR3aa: CASSRHEKSNSPLHF
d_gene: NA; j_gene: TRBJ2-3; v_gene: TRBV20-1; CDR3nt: TGCAGTGCTATGCGGGATACGCAGTATTTT; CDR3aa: CSAMRDTQYF
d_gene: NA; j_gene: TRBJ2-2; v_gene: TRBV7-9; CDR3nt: TGTGCCAGCAGTTTGGACAGTCTCACCGGGGAGCTGTTTTTT; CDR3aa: CASSLDSLTGELFF
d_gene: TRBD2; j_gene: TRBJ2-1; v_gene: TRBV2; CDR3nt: TGTGCCAGCAGACCTACTAGCGGGGGTTACAATGAGCAGTTCTTC; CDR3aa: CASRPTSGGYNEQFF
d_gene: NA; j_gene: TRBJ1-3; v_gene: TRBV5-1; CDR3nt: TGCGCCAGCAGCTCGGCGGCGGGAAACACCATATATTTT; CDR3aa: CASSSAAGNTIYF
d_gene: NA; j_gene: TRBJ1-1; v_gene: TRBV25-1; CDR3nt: TGTGCCAGCAGTGAATCAAGGGTAGCCACTGAAGCTTTCTTT; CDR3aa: CASSESRVATEAFF
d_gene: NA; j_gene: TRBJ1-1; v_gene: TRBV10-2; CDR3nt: TGCGCCAGCAGTGAACGGTCCACGAACACTGAAGCTTTCTTT; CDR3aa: CASSERSTNTEAFF
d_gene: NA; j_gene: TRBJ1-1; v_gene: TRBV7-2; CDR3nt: TGTGCCAGCAGCTTAGGTCAGGCTCGGACTGAAGCTTTCTTT; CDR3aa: CASSLGQARTEAFF
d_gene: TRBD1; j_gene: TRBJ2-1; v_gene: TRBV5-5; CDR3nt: TGTGCCAGCAGCCCAGGGGGTTACAATGAGCAGTTCTTC; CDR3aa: CASSPGGYNEQFF
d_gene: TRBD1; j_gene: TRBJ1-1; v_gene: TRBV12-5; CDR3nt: TGTGCTAGTGGTAACCCACAGGGGCTCACTGAAGCTTTCTTT; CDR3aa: CASGNPQGLTEAFF
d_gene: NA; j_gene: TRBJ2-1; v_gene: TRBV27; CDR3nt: TGTGCCAGCTCTTGGGGATACAATGAGCAGTTCTTC; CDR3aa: CASSWGYNEQFF
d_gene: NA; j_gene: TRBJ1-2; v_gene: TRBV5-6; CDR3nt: TGTGCCAGCAGCAAGGATACTGGCTACACCTTC; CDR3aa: CASSKDTGYTF